One sample yielded the 21 T cell receptor beta chains listed below, sequenced in a study of T cell responses to AZD1222 COVID-19 vaccine. Only in-frame clones appear in the TCRdb table, and some are missing; sequencing was by immunoSEQ multiplex PCR. The sample includes about 73,000 clones, roughly 80% of them seen just once. The source was peripheral blood, collected 28 days after the second AZD1222 dose. These receptor sequences come from an adult who received the AZD1222 COVID-19 vaccine.

This chain links TRBV5-4 with TRBJ2-2; no reliable D call. Germline V gene lookup returns CDR1 SGHNT and CDR2 YYREEE (reference sequence). This CDR3 region has 14 residues. V lost 4 bases and J 2 bases, leaving 9 bases between the germline ends. The CDR3 here is CASSLDPNTGELFF. In nucleotides, the CDR3 is TGTGCCAGCAGCCTGGATCCCAACACCGGGGAGCTGTTTTTT. Looking up the rest from reference TRBV5-4 and TRBJ2-2 gives the full variable domain: ETGVTQSPTHLIKTRGQQVTLRCSSQSGHNTVSWYQQALGQGPQFIFQYYREEENGRGNFPPRFSGLQFPNYSSELNVNALELDDSALYLCASSLDPNTGELFFGEGSRLTVL.

This chain uses TRBV23-1 with TRBJ1-5; 7 nucleotides agree with TRBD1. TRBV23-1 is an ORF; its function is uncertain. V shed 4 bases and J 6 bases; nucleotides not matched to a gene: 12. The CDR3 contains 16 residues. CDR3 coding DNA: TGCGCCAGCAGTCCAGAGGAGGGGGCGAGGCGTCAGCCCCAGCATTTT. Translation: CASSPEEGARRQPQHF.

The J gene is TRBJ2-7, the V gene TRBV2, with D unclear. CDR1 and CDR2 from the germline V gene are SNHLY and FYNNEI. The CDR3 loop spans 14 amino acids. V lost 2 bases, J lost 2 bases, and 10 bases lay in between. CDR3 residues: CASSELHTPYEQYF. CDR3 nucleotides: TGTGCCAGCAGTGAACTCCATACCCCCTACGAGCAGTACTTC.

The CDR3, as DNA: TGTGCCAGCAGCCAAGATGCCGGAAAGACCTACGAGCAGTACTTC. Translated: CASSQDAGKTYEQYF. The rearrangement uses TRBV4-2 and TRBJ2-7, with D unclear. The CDR3 consists of 15 residues. Germline V CDR1 and CDR2: LGHNA, YNFKEQ. Trimming removed 0 bases at V and 2 bases at J, with 11 bases between.

The gene calls are TRBV6-6 and TRBJ2-3, with D possibly matching TRBD1 (6 bases). Germline V gene lookup returns CDR1 MNHNY and CDR2 SVGAGI (reference sequence). The length of the CDR3 is 16 residues. V was shortened by 3 bases and J by 1 base, with 14 bases between the two germline ends. The CDR3: CASSYHWAGGTDTQYF. Written as DNA, the CDR3 is TGTGCCAGCAGTTATCATTGGGCAGGGGGCACAGATACGCAGTATTTT.

The V and J genes are TRBV6-5 and TRBJ2-7; the match to TRBD2 covers 13 bases. Germline CDR1 and CDR2: MNHEY and SVGAGI. The CDR3 spans 15 residues. V was pared by 5 bases and J by 2 bases, with 3 bases of the junction left unmatched. The CDR3 DNA follows: TGTGCCAGCAGTCGAGGGACTAGCGGGACCTACGAGCAGTACTTC. Its protein product is CASSRGTSGTYEQYF.

This chain uses TRBV7-6 with TRBJ2-1, with D hard to call. The CDR3 has 16 residues. Germline assignment: CDR1 SGHVS and CDR2 FNYEAQ. V shed 2 bases and J shed 0 bases, with 11 bases lying between them. The DNA of the CDR3 is TGTGCCAGCAGCTTAAAAATGGATAGCTCCTACAATGAGCAGTTCTTC. It codes for CASSLKMDSSYNEQFF.

In its sample, this clone was seen a few times. The chain couples TRBV21-1 to TRBJ2-7; the table assigns TRBD1, which was not confirmed against the DNA. TRBV21-1 is shown as a pseudogene. CDR3 length: 15 residues. The CDR3 nucleotides are TGTGCCAGCAGCAAAGGACACCAGAGCTCCTACGAGCAGTACTTC. Translating gives CASSKGHQSSYEQYF.

This chain links TRBV7-9 with TRBJ2-1; 9 bases match TRBD2. This CDR3 is built from 16 residues. Germline CDR1 reads SEHNR; CDR2 reads FQNEAQ (reference sequence). The junction had 9 bases not matched to a gene; V was cut back by 4 bases and J by 5 bases. As DNA, the CDR3 is TGTGCCAGCAGCTCTTTAGCGGGGGCCTCGAACAATGAGCAGTTCTTC. Its protein product is CASSSLAGASNNEQFF.

The chain uses TRBV19 and TRBJ1-5, with D possibly TRBD1 on 6 matching bases. The germline V and J ends were trimmed by 5 bases and 3 bases, with 11 bases remaining between them. Germline values: CDR1 LNHDA, CDR2 SQIVND (reference sequence). This CDR3 comprises 14 residues. CDR3 sequence (DNA): TGTGCCAGTAGTGTCGGGGGGCCCAATCAGCCCCAGCATTTT. It translates to CASSVGGPNQPQHF. The full variable domain, in which reference TRBV19 and TRBJ1-5 provide the parts outside the CDR3, is DGGITQSPKYLFRKEGQNVTLSCEQNLNHDAMYWYRQDPGQGLRLIYYSQIVNDFQKGDIAEGYSVSREKKESFPLTVTSAQKNPTAFYLCASSVGGPNQPQHFGDGTRLSIL.

This clone was found a few times. The rearrangement joins TRBV30 to TRBJ2-7; D gene uncertain. Germline V CDR1 and CDR2: GTSNPN, SVGIG (reference sequence). This CDR3 has 14 amino acids. V was clipped by 0 bases and J by 3 bases, with 12 bases between them. The CDR3 DNA follows: TGTGCCTGGAGTGTATCGGACCCCGGCTACGAGCAGTACTTC. Protein sequence: CAWSVSDPGYEQYF.

This chain joins TRBV27 and TRBJ2-5; a weak D match, TRBD1 (6 bases). The CDR3 runs 12 residues. Trimming shortened V by 4 bases and J by 7 bases, and 10 bases separated the two germline ends. Germline CDR1 and CDR2: MNHEY and SMNVEV (reference sequence). CDR3 residues: CASSSLRGTQYF. CDR3 in DNA: TGTGCCAGCAGTTCCCTCAGGGGGACCCAGTACTTC.

CDR3 region: CASSVGTLAGQQETQYF. Here the CDR3 DNA reads TGTGCCAGCAGTGTAGGGACATTAGCGGGTCAACAAGAGACCCAGTACTTC. The chain joins TRBV28 to TRBJ2-5, with D tentatively TRBD2 (7 bases). The CDR3 spans 17 residues. V lost 5 bases and J 2 bases, leaving 21 bases between the germline ends. Germline V lookup: CDR1 MDHEN, CDR2 SYDVKM.

The chain is built from TRBV19 and TRBJ2-2; D is unclear. This CDR3 has 13 residues. V was cut by 1 base and J by 7 bases, with 7 bases left in between. Germline V lookup: CDR1 LNHDA, CDR2 SQIVND (reference sequence). The CDR3 DNA reads TGTGCCAGTAGTATAGCTGGGGACGGGGAGCTGTTTTTT. This translates into CASSIAGDGELFF.

This chain joins TRBV4-2 and TRBJ1-2; no reliable D call. The CDR3 is 15 amino acids. Trimming took 1 base from V and 0 from J, leaving 9 bases between them. Per the germline V gene, CDR1 is LGHNA and CDR2 is YNFKEQ. The CDR3 sequence: CASSQGVGPNYGYTF. The CDR3 DNA follows: TGTGCCAGCAGCCAAGGGGTCGGACCTAACTATGGCTACACCTTC.

The rearrangement joins TRBV28 to TRBJ2-1; TRBD1 is a possible D gene (6 bases). CDR1 and CDR2 from the germline V gene are MDHEN and SYDVKM. Trimming pared 6 bases from V and 5 bases from J, leaving 17 bases between. The CDR3 is made up of 15 amino acids. The DNA for the CDR3 is TGTGCCAGCAGCGAGACCCAGGGGTTCCACAATGAGCAGTTCTTC. It is translated as CASSETQGFHNEQFF.

This rearrangement joins TRBV6-1 to TRBJ1-6, with a tentative D call TRBD1 (5 bases). V was pared by 3 bases and J by 18 bases, with 15 bases between. Germline CDR1 and CDR2: MNHNS and SASEGT. This CDR3 spans 12 amino acids. CDR3 nucleotides: TGTGCCAGCAGTGAGAAGAGGGACGGCCGCCACTTT. It translates to CASSEKRDGRHF.

The rearrangement links TRBV27 to TRBJ2-1; 11 bases map to TRBD2. The CDR3 loop spans 14 amino acids. Trimming took 9 bases from V and 8 from J; bases not matched to a gene: 9. The germline CDR1 and CDR2 sequences are MNHEY and SMNVEV (reference sequence). CDR3 loop: CASLVAGGSDEQFF. The CDR3 region has the DNA TGTGCCAGTCTCGTAGCGGGAGGGAGCGATGAGCAGTTCTTC.

The chain links TRBV3-1 (or the pseudogene TRBV3-2) to TRBJ2-3; possible D gene TRBD1, 6 bases. V was shortened by 3 bases and J by 2 bases, with 9 bases between the two germline ends. The CDR3 runs 14 residues. The germline gives CDR1 LGHDT, CDR2 YNNKEL (reference sequence). CDR3 DNA sequence: TGTGCCAGCAGCCACAGGGGAAACACAGATACGCAGTATTTT. As protein: CASSHRGNTDTQYF.

The chain combines TRBV19 with TRBJ2-1, with 10 bases lining up with TRBD2. This CDR3 has 18 residues. CDR1 is LNHDA and CDR2 is SQIVND in the germline V gene (reference sequence). The V segment lost 7 bases and the J segment 1 base; nucleotides outside the gene matches: 13. The CDR3 region is CASMGLLEAGGSYNEQFF. The CDR3, as DNA: TGTGCCAGTATGGGACTCCTTGAAGCGGGAGGGTCCTACAATGAGCAGTTCTTC.

The chain recombines TRBV5-8 with TRBJ2-5; 7 bases line up with TRBD1. CDR3 size: 19 residues. Germline loops: CDR1 SGHTS, CDR2 YDEGEE. V trimming: 2 bases; J trimming: 1 base; junction bases outside the gene matches: 17. CDR3 protein: CASSFLWDRNHPFQETQYF. CDR3 in DNA: TGTGCCAGCAGCTTCCTTTGGGACAGAAACCACCCCTTCCAAGAGACCCAGTACTTC.